One sample yielded the 10 T cell receptor beta chains listed below, sequenced in a study of cytomegalovirus exposure and HLA in healthy donors. Vbeta (60) and Jbeta (13) primers were used in the PCR. Data came from immunoSEQ multiplex PCR; TCRdb stores just in-frame clones and leaves some out. Seen here are 80,000 to 95,000 clones, about two thirds observed once, and the top ten hold about 15%. The specimen sequenced was PBMCs. These receptors all stem from a woman in her forties or fifties in good health and CMV-seropositive.

The chain has TRBV4-1 and TRBJ2-7, with D perhaps TRBD2 (6 bases). Looked up from germline, CDR1 is MGHRA and CDR2 is YSYEKL. Trimming left V 1 base short and J 6 bases short, with 10 bases between. This CDR3 comprises 13 residues. CDR3 DNA sequence: TGCGCCAGCAGCCAAGTGATTAGCGGCGAGCAGTACTTC. Translating it yields CASSQVISGEQYF.

The V call is TRBV7-8, the J call TRBJ2-5; a possible D gene is TRBD2 (6 bases). Trimming cost V 2 bases and J 5 bases, with 15 bases left between them. Germline V gene lookup returns CDR1 SGHVS and CDR2 FQNEAQ. The CDR3 is made up of 15 amino acids. The CDR3 sequence is CASSLLGTQSETQYF. The CDR3 region has the DNA TGTGCCAGCAGCTTATTAGGGACTCAGTCTGAGACCCAGTACTTC.

The table lists this clone with a count of one. The CDR3 nucleotides are TGTGCCAGTAGTAATTCCGCGAACACCGGGGAGCTGTTTTTT. Its protein product is CASSNSANTGELFF. This chain connects TRBV19 to TRBJ2-2, with unresolved D. Germline CDR1 reads LNHDA; CDR2 reads SQIVND (reference sequence). V lost 4 bases and J 0 bases, leaving 6 bases between the germline ends. The CDR3 consists of 14 residues.

The V call is TRBV7-3, the J call TRBJ1-5; weak D call: TRBD1 (5 bases). The CDR3 contains 13 residues. Trimming pared 5 bases from V and 6 bases from J, leaving 11 bases between. In germline, CDR1 is SGHTA, CDR2 FQGTGA. CDR3 in DNA: TGTGCCAGCAGCCCCGACCAGGGTCAGCCCCAGCATTTT. This translates into CASSPDQGQPQHF.

V usage is TRBV4-1 and J usage is TRBJ2-4, with D uncertain. The CDR3 has 15 residues. Germline loops: CDR1 MGHRA, CDR2 YSYEKL. Trimming took off 4 bases at V and 1 base at J, with 11 bases between the two ends. As DNA, the CDR3 is TGCGCCAGCAGCCCTATCACCATGGCCAAAAACATTCAGTACTTC. Translating gives CASSPITMAKNIQYF.

This clone was counted a few times. V and J are TRBV6-4 and TRBJ2-3, with TRBD2 as a possible D gene (5 bases). Between the trimmed V and J ends, which lost 3 bases and 1 base, there was a span of 11 bases. The CDR3 sequence is 15 residues long. Germline V CDR1 and CDR2: MRHNA, SNTAGT. The CDR3 here is CASSETAEGTDTQYF. CDR3 DNA: TGTGCCAGCAGTGAAACAGCGGAAGGCACAGATACGCAGTATTTT.

This chain links TRBV5-1 with TRBJ2-1, with D perhaps matching TRBD2 (5 bases). The CDR3 covers 15 residues. The V end lost 0 bases, the J end lost 3 bases, and 10 bases lay between the germline ends. Germline V gene lookup returns CDR1 SGHRS and CDR2 YFSETQ. The CDR3, as DNA: TGCGCCAGCAGCTTGGATTGGGGAGTCTACAATGAGCAGTTCTTC. Translation: CASSLDWGVYNEQFF.

As regards this clone: Additional DNA sequences in this sample encode the identical CDR3. CDR3 DNA: TGTGCCAGCAGTCGGTCGAACTACGAGCAGTACTTC. Amino acids: CASSRSNYEQYF. This sequence joins TRBV2 and TRBJ2-7; D gene unclear. V was trimmed by 5 bases and J by 3 bases, leaving 8 bases between them. The CDR3 is made up of 12 amino acids. Germline V gene data show CDR1 as SNHLY and CDR2 as FYNNEI.

This clone appeared a few times. This chain uses TRBV5-1 with TRBJ2-5; possible D gene TRBD2, 6 bases. This CDR3 is built from 14 residues. Germline V CDR1 and CDR2: SGHRS, YFSETQ. V was pared by 1 base and J by 4 bases, with 11 bases between. Written as DNA, the CDR3 is TGCGCCAGCAGCTTGTCGGGCGGGATAGAGACCCAGTACTTC. This encodes CASSLSGGIETQYF.

The genes are TRBV14 and TRBJ1-1, with TRBD1 matching 7 bases. J gave up 4 bases and V 0 bases, and 2 bases lay outside the gene matches. The germline V gene has CDR1 SGHDN and CDR2 FVKESK. The length of the CDR3 is 14 residues. Here the CDR3 DNA reads TGTGCCAGCAGCCAAGAGAGGGGGCGCACTGAAGCTTTCTTT. Translation: CASSQERGRTEAFF.